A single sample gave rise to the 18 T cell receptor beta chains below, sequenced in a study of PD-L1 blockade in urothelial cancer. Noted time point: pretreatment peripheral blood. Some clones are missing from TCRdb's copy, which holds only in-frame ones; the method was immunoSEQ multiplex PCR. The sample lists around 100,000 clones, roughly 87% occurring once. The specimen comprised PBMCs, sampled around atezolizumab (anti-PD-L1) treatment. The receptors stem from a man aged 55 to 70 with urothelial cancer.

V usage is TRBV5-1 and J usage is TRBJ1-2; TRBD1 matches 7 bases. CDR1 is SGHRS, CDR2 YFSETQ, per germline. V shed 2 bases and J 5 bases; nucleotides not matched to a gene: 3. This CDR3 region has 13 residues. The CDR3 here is CASSFTGEYGYTF. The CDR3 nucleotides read TGCGCCAGCAGCTTTACAGGGGAATATGGCTACACCTTC.

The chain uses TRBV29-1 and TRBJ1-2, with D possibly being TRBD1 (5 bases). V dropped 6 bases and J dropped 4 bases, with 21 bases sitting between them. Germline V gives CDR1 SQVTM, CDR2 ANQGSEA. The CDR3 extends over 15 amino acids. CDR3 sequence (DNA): TGCAGCGTCCCCCACACCTCACAGGAGAGCTATGGCTACACCTTC. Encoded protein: CSVPHTSQESYGYTF.

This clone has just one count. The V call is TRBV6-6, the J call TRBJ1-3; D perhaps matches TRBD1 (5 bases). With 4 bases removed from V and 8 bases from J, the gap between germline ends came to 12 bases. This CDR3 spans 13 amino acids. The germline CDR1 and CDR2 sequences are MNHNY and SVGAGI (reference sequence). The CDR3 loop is CASSLGTRDTIYF. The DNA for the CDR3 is TGTGCCAGCAGTTTGGGGACTAGGGACACCATATATTTT.

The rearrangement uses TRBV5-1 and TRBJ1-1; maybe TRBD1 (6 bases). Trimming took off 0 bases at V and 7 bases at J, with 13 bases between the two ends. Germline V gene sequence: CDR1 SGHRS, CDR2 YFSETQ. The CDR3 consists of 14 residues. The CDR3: CASSLEGTSIEAFF. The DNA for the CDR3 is TGCGCCAGCAGCTTGGAAGGGACATCAATTGAAGCTTTCTTT.

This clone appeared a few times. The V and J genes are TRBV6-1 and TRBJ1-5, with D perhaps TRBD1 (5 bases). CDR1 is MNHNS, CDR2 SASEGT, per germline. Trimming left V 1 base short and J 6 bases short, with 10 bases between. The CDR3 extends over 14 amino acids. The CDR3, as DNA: TGTGCCAGCAGTGAAGGAGGCGGGGGTCAGCCCCAGCATTTT. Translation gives CASSEGGGGQPQHF.

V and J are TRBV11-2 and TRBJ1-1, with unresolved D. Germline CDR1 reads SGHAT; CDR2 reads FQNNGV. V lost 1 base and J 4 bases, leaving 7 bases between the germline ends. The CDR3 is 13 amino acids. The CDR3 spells CASSLAGGTEAFF. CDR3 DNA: TGTGCCAGCAGCTTAGCGGGTGGCACTGAAGCTTTCTTT.

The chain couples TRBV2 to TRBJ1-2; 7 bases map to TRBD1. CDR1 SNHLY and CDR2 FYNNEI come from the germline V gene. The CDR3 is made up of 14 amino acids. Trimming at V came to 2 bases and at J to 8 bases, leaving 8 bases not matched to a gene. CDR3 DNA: TGTGCCAGCAGTGAAACCAGGGGGATGTACGGCTACACCTTC. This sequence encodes CASSETRGMYGYTF.

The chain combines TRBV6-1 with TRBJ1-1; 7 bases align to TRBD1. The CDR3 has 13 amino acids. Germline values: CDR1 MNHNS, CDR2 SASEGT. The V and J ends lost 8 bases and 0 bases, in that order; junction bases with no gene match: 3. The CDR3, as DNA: TGTGCCAGCCGGACAGGCTTGAACACTGAAGCTTTCTTT. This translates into CASRTGLNTEAFF.

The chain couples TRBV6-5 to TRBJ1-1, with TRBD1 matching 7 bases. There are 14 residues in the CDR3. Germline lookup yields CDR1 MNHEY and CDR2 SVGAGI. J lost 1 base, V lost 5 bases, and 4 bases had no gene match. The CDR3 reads CASSGRTGNTEAFF. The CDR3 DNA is TGTGCCAGCAGTGGGCGGACAGGGAACACTGAAGCTTTCTTT.

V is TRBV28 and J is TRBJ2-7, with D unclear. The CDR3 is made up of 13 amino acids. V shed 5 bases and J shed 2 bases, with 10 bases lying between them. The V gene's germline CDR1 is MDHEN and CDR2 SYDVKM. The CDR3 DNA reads TGTGCCAGCAGTATCGAGGTCCCCTACGAGCAGTACTTC. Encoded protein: CASSIEVPYEQYF.

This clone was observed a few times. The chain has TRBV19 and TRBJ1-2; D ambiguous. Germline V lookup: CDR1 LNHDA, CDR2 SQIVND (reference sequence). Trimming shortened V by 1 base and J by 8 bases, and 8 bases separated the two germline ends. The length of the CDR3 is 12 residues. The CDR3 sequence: CASSIVAGGYTF. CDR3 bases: TGTGCCAGTAGTATAGTTGCAGGAGGCTACACCTTC. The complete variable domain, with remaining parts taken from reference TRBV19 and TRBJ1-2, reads DGGITQSPKYLFRKEGQNVTLSCEQNLNHDAMYWYRQDPGQGLRLIYYSQIVNDFQKGDIAEGYSVSREKKESFPLTVTSAQKNPTAFYLCASSIVAGGYTFGSGTRLTVV.

The CDR3 loop is CAWSPGAYGGRPDTQYF. For the CDR3, the DNA is TGTGCCTGGAGTCCCGGGGCATATGGCGGGAGGCCAGATACGCAGTATTTT. This chain joins TRBV30 and TRBJ2-3; 8 nucleotides align to TRBD2. CDR1 and CDR2 (germline): GTSNPN, SVGIG (reference sequence). Losses at the gene ends were 2 bases for V and 4 bases for J; bases not matched to a gene: 14. The CDR3 runs to 17 residues.

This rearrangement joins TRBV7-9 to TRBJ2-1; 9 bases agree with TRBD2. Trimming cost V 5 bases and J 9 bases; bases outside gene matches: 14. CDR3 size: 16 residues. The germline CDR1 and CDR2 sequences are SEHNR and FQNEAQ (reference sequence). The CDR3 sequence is CASSASHAGGAREQFF. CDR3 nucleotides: TGTGCCAGCAGCGCCAGCCACGCGGGGGGGGCGCGTGAGCAGTTCTTC.

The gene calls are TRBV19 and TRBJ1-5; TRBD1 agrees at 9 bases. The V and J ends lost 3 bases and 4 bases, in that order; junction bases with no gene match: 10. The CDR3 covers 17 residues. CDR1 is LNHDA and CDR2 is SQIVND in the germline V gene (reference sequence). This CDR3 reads CASSMRLGQGSNQPQHF. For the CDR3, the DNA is TGTGCCAGTAGTATGAGATTAGGACAGGGGTCGAATCAGCCCCAGCATTTT.

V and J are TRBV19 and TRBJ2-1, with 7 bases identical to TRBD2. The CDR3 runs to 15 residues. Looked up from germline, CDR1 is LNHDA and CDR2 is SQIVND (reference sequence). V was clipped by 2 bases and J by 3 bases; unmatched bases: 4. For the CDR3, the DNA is TGTGCCAGTAGTATACAAGCGGGAAGCTACAATGAGCAGTTCTTC. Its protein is CASSIQAGSYNEQFF.

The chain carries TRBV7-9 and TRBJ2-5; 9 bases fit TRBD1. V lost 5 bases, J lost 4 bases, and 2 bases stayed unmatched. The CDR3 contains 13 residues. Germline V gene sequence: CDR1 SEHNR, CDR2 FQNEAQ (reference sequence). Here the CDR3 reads CASSPDRGETQYF. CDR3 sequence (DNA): TGTGCCAGCAGCCCGGACAGGGGAGAGACCCAGTACTTC.

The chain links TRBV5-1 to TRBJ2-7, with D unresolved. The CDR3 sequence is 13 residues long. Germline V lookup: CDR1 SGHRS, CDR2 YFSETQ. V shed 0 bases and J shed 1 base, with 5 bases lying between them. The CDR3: CASSLAFSYEQYF. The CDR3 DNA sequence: TGCGCCAGCAGCTTGGCTTTTTCCTACGAGCAGTACTTC.

The CDR3 DNA reads as TGTGCCAGCACTCCGATCGCGGGCACTGAAGCTTTCTTT. This sequence encodes CASTPIAGTEAFF. This chain connects TRBV6-6 to TRBJ1-1; D remains ambiguous. The CDR3 has 13 amino acids. Per the germline V gene, CDR1 is MNHNY and CDR2 is SVGAGI (reference sequence). Between the trimmed V and J ends, which lost 7 bases and 4 bases, there was a span of 13 bases.